A single sample is the source of the 24 T cell receptor beta chains below, sequenced in a study of post-analysis software for immune sequencing data. Prepared TCR beta cDNA libraries contained unique molecular identifiers. One entry per CDR3 protein, called by TCRdb with MiXCR from the PCR reads. Among around 700,000 distinct CDR3 sequences listed, 59% were seen once. Their specific antigens are unknown. The study, taken as a whole, reports: Controls had lower frequencies than patients of about 5 TRBV segments, which included TRBV5-6, TRBV5-1 and TRBV20-1.

The sequenced material came from blood. The receptors originated from a girl aged 2 to 10 with multiple sclerosis.

The chain combines TRBV5-6 with TRBJ2-1, with 16 positions matching TRBD2. TRBJ2-7 explains the end of the DNA better; the J call may be wrong. CDR3 length: 17 amino acids. Germline V CDR1 and CDR2: SGHDT, YYEEEE. For the CDR3, the DNA is TGTGCCAGCAGCTCGGGACTAGCGGGGGGGTCCCCTCACGAGCAGTACTTC. It specifies CASSSGLAGGSPHEQYF.

The chain links TRBV3-1 to TRBJ2-1; perhaps TRBD2 as D (6 bases). V shed 1 base and J shed 3 bases, with 10 bases lying between them. The CDR3 sequence is 15 residues long. Germline loops: CDR1 LGHDT, CDR2 YNNKEL (reference sequence). The CDR3 nucleotides are TGTGCCAGCAGCCAAGGACTAGTAGGCTACAATGAGCAGTTCTTC. This translates into CASSQGLVGYNEQFF.

This clonotype was observed a handful of times. The chain uses TRBV6-1 and TRBJ1-5; D is undetermined. The CDR3 loop spans 20 amino acids. Germline V gene sequence: CDR1 MNHNS, CDR2 SASEGT. V was cut by 5 bases and J by 0 bases, with 26 bases left in between. The CDR3 spells CASSRYPDGPSWGSNQPQHF. CDR3 nucleotides: TGTGCCAGCAGTAGGTATCCGGACGGCCCAAGTTGGGGTAGCAATCAGCCCCAGCATTTT.

The rearrangement links TRBV20-1 to TRBJ1-4; TRBD1 might be the D (6 bases). The germline CDR1 and CDR2 sequences are DFQATT and SNEGSKA (reference sequence). The CDR3 runs 14 residues. Between the trimmed V and J ends, which lost 5 bases and 3 bases, there was a span of 13 bases. The CDR3 DNA is TGCAGTGCTGCGACAGGCCCCGCTAATGAAAAACTGTTTTTT. Encoded protein: CSAATGPANEKLFF.

This clonotype was counted only a few times. J is TRBJ2-4 and V is TRBV20-1, with no clear D. The CDR3 is made up of 13 amino acids. Germline CDR1 and CDR2: DFQATT and SNEGSKA (reference sequence). Trimming removed 0 bases from V and 6 bases from J, with 9 bases in between. Here the CDR3 DNA reads TGCAGTGCTAGAGATTTGAACCGAAACATTCAGTACTTC. Encoded protein: CSARDLNRNIQYF.

J is TRBJ1-4 and V is TRBV6-6; 9 bases line up with TRBD1. This CDR3 contains 13 residues. J lost 7 bases, V lost 6 bases, and 3 bases had no gene match. Germline V gene data show CDR1 as MNHNY and CDR2 as SVGAGI (reference sequence). CDR3 residues: CASRGDRVEKLFF. The DNA of the CDR3 is TGTGCCAGCAGAGGGGACAGGGTTGAAAAACTGTTTTTT.

The chain carries TRBV19 and TRBJ1-1; 10 nucleotides agree with TRBD1. Trimming removed 4 bases from V and 5 bases from J; junction bases left unmatched: 4. Looked up from germline, CDR1 is LNHDA and CDR2 is SQIVND (reference sequence). There are 14 residues in the CDR3. For the CDR3, the DNA is TGTGCCAGTAGTAGCGGGGGACAGGGGACTGAAGCTTTCTTT. The encoded protein is CASSSGGQGTEAFF.

The chain uses TRBV12-3 or TRBV12-4 and TRBJ2-3; unclear D gene. V lost 3 bases and J 3 bases, leaving 7 bases between the germline ends. CDR3 length: 13 amino acids. CDR3 sequence reads: CASSFLVTDTQYF. The CDR3 bases are TGTGCCAGCAGTTTTCTAGTAACAGATACGCAGTATTTT.

The J gene is TRBJ2-1, the V gene TRBV7-9; 7 bases are a match to TRBD2. Trimming cost V 1 base and J 5 bases; bases outside gene matches: 5. The germline gives CDR1 SEHNR, CDR2 FQNEAQ (reference sequence). The CDR3 has 15 amino acids. CDR3 loop: CASSLGSGLNNEQFF. DNA of the CDR3: TGTGCCAGCAGCTTAGGGTCGGGACTAAACAATGAGCAGTTCTTC.

This clonotype was seen a single time. The V and J genes are TRBV30 and TRBJ2-1, with D perhaps matching TRBD1 (6 bases). CDR1 GTSNPN and CDR2 SVGIG come from the germline V gene (reference sequence). The ends were cut back, 7 bases at V and 7 bases at J, with 20 bases in the middle. There are 14 residues in the CDR3. As DNA, the CDR3 is TGTGCCTTGACCTTAGGGGGATGGCGGAATGAGCAGTTCTTC. Protein sequence: CALTLGGWRNEQFF.

This clonotype occurred once. V and J are TRBV20-1 and TRBJ1-2; TRBD1 agrees at 8 bases. The V and J ends lost 5 bases and 8 bases, in that order; junction bases with no gene match: 10. The length of the CDR3 is 13 residues. Germline CDR1 DFQATT, CDR2 SNEGSKA (reference sequence). CDR3 coding DNA: TGCAGTGCTGGTTCGGACAGGGTAGGAGGCTACACCTTC. Translation: CSAGSDRVGGYTF.

The gene calls are TRBV7-9 and TRBJ2-7; TRBD1 is a possible D gene (6 bases). CDR3 length: 14 residues. Trimming removed 3 bases at V and 5 bases at J, with 14 bases between. Per germline, CDR1 SEHNR and CDR2 FQNEAQ (reference sequence). The CDR3 DNA is TGTGCCAGCAGCTTGAAGGCAGGGGCCCACGAGCAGTACTTC. Its translation is CASSLKAGAHEQYF.

As DNA, the CDR3 is TGCAGCGTTGAAGACCCACCCGGACGTGGCTCCTACAATGAGCAGTACTTC. Translating gives CSVEDPPGRGSYNEQYF. This rearrangement joins TRBV29-1 to TRBJ2-1, with unresolved D. The end of the DNA aligns better with TRBJ2-7, so the J call may be wrong. Germline-derived CDR1 and CDR2 are SQVTM and ANQGSEA. This CDR3 is built from 17 residues.

This clonotype has just a few counts. The chain recombines TRBV18 with TRBJ2-7, with TRBD2 matching over 7 bases. The length of the CDR3 is 14 residues. V dropped 2 bases and J dropped 2; count of bases not matched to a gene: 3. Germline values: CDR1 KGHSH, CDR2 LQKENI. CDR3 sequence (DNA): TGTGCCAGCTCACCATCCCGGGGGGCCTACGAGCAGTACTTC. Its protein product is CASSPSRGAYEQYF.

The chain is built from TRBV12-3 or TRBV12-4 and TRBJ1-6, with 7 bases that match TRBD1. The CDR3 is 14 residues long. Trimming took 3 bases from V and 8 from J; bases not matched to a gene: 4. The CDR3 is CASSFTGVDSPLHF. CDR3 DNA: TGTGCCAGCAGTTTCACAGGGGTGGATTCACCCCTCCACTTT.

CDR3 DNA: TGTGCCAGCAGTCCGAATGGCGGTAGCGGGATTTACGAGCAGTACTTC. It encodes CASSPNGGSGIYEQYF. The J gene is TRBJ2-5, the V gene TRBV27; 8 bases match TRBD2. The J call may be wrong; the DNA end is better matched by TRBJ2-7. CDR3 size: 16 residues. Germline loops: CDR1 MNHEY, CDR2 SMNVEV (reference sequence).

The V call is TRBV27, the J call TRBJ2-5; D unclear. Judging by the DNA end, TRBJ2-7 fits better; the J call may be wrong. The CDR3 sequence is 14 residues long. Germline assignment: CDR1 MNHEY and CDR2 SMNVEV (reference sequence). Written as DNA, the CDR3 is TGTGCCAGCAGTTTTGGCCTAGGGACCTACGAGCAGTACTTC. Protein product: CASSFGLGTYEQYF.

This clonotype has only a few counts. The chain couples TRBV29-1 to TRBJ2-5; D is unclear. In germline, CDR1 is SQVTM, CDR2 ANQGSEA. This CDR3 has 15 residues. Trimming cost V 6 bases and J 2 bases, with 19 bases left between them. The CDR3 bases are TGCAGCGTCCACGACACCTTACTTACTCAAGAGACCCAGTACTTC. This sequence encodes CSVHDTLLTQETQYF.

As DNA, the CDR3 is TGCAGTGCCATTAGCGGTTACAATGAGCAGTTCTTC. Amino acids: CSAISGYNEQFF. The chain uses TRBV20-1 and TRBJ2-1; weak D call: TRBD2 (6 bases). V was shortened by 6 bases and J by 4 bases, with 10 bases between the two germline ends. CDR1 DFQATT and CDR2 SNEGSKA come from the germline V gene (reference sequence). The CDR3 contains 12 residues.

This clonotype was detected only once. The rearrangement links TRBV3-1 to TRBJ2-4; D uncertain. V lost 1 base and J lost 5, with 12 bases in between. The CDR3 covers 15 residues. Germline values: CDR1 LGHDT, CDR2 YNNKEL (reference sequence). This CDR3 reads CASSQVTGWQNIQYF. DNA of the CDR3: TGTGCCAGCAGCCAAGTAACGGGTTGGCAAAACATTCAGTACTTC.

This clonotype was picked up a small number of times. The chain recombines TRBV6-2 or TRBV6-3 with TRBJ1-1; D gene ambiguous. This CDR3 is 15 amino acids long. Germline V gene sequence: CDR1 MNHEY, CDR2 SVGEGT. Trimming took off 3 bases at V and 3 bases at J, with 14 bases between the two ends. The CDR3 loop reads CASSYEDPMDTEAFF. Written as DNA, the CDR3 is TGTGCCAGCAGTTATGAGGACCCAATGGACACTGAAGCTTTCTTT.

The rearrangement uses TRBV7-2 and TRBJ1-1; 8 bases align to TRBD1. The CDR3 length is 13 residues. Germline-derived CDR1 and CDR2 are SGHTA and FQGNSA. The trim removed 5 bases at V and 3 bases at J, leaving 2 bases unmatched. Written as DNA, the CDR3 is TGTGCCAGCAGCGCGACAGGGGACACTGAAGCTTTCTTT. The encoded protein is CASSATGDTEAFF.

V usage is TRBV20-1 and J usage is TRBJ2-7, with 10 bases fitting TRBD2. Looked up from germline, CDR1 is DFQATT and CDR2 is SNEGSKA (reference sequence). The junction had 10 bases not matched to a gene; V was cut back by 5 bases and J by 6 bases. The CDR3 sequence is 14 residues long. As DNA, the CDR3 is TGCAGTGCTTCGAGCGGGGGGGAATTTATCGAGCAGTACTTC. Encoded protein: CSASSGGEFIEQYF.

This chain uses TRBV28 with TRBJ2-4; D might be TRBD1 (5 bases). Per the germline V gene, CDR1 is MDHEN and CDR2 is SYDVKM. The V gene lost 5 bases and the J gene lost 7 bases, with 12 bases spanning the gap. The CDR3 sequence is 13 residues long. In nucleotides, the CDR3 is TGTGCCAGCAGTGGGGCCTCGGAGAACATTCAGTACTTC. The encoded protein is CASSGASENIQYF.